This entry lists 21 T cell receptor beta chains sequenced from one sample in a study of T-cell reconstitution after alpha-beta-depleted transplantation in children. The authors prepared the TCRbeta library with unique molecular identifiers. TCRdb reprocessed the PCR reads with MiXCR, giving one entry per CDR3 protein. The sample gives around 450,000 distinct CDR3 sequences, 43% of which show up once; under 30% is in the top ten. Sequencing used PBMCs, obtained before TCRalphabeta/CD19-depleted stem cell transplant. All receptors derive from a girl aged 2 to 9 with aplastic anemia, due to receive a stem cell transplant.

Only a few counts were recorded for this clonotype. This chain links TRBV5-1 with TRBJ2-7, with D maybe TRBD2 (5 bases). The CDR3 consists of 14 residues. Germline CDR1 is SGHRS and CDR2 is YFSETQ. Trimming left V 4 bases short and J 2 bases short, with 13 bases between. The CDR3 loop is CASSGGLRPYEQYF. Here the CDR3 DNA reads TGCGCCAGCAGCGGCGGACTCCGCCCCTACGAGCAGTACTTC. Variable domain in full (rest from reference TRBV5-1 and TRBJ2-7): KAGVTQTPRYLIKTRGQQVTLSCSPISGHRSVSWYQQTPGQGLQFLFEYFSETQRNKGNFPGRFSGRQFSNSRSEMNVSTLELGDSALYLCASSGGLRPYEQYFGPGTRLTVT.

The chain has TRBV7-9 and TRBJ1-2; perhaps TRBD1 as D (6 bases). V lost 1 base, J lost 5 bases, and 11 bases lay in between. CDR1 and CDR2 (germline): SEHNR, FQNEAQ (reference sequence). CDR3 length: 14 amino acids. CDR3 loop: CASSLGGTRYGYTF. In DNA form, the CDR3 reads TGTGCCAGCAGCTTAGGCGGGACAAGATATGGCTACACCTTC. The complete variable domain, with remaining parts taken from reference TRBV7-9 and TRBJ1-2, reads DTGVSQNPRHKITKRGQNVTFRCDPISEHNRLYWYRQTLGQGPEFLTYFQNEAQLEKSRLLSDRFSAERPKGSFSTLEIQRTEQGDSAMYLCASSLGGTRYGYTFGSGTRLTVV.

This clonotype was picked up many times. This chain joins TRBV12-3 or TRBV12-4 and TRBJ2-1, with D unclear. The CDR3 has 17 residues. V lost 1 base and J 0 bases, leaving 13 bases between the germline ends. CDR3 sequence reads: CASSLEFDVLSYNEQFF. The CDR3 coding sequence is TGTGCCAGCAGTTTAGAATTCGATGTCCTCTCCTACAATGAGCAGTTCTTC.

V usage is TRBV6-5 and J usage is TRBJ1-4; no definite D call. CDR3 size: 16 residues. Germline-derived CDR1 and CDR2 are MNHEY and SVGAGI. Trimming pared 0 bases from V and 1 base from J, leaving 9 bases between. CDR3 in DNA: TGTGCCAGCAGTTACTCACTCCCCTTAACTAATGAAAAACTGTTTTTT. It yields the protein CASSYSLPLTNEKLFF.

CDR3 sequence (DNA): TGCAGCGTTGTCGCGGGAGTTGAGACCCAGTACTTC. It codes for CSVVAGVETQYF. The chain joins TRBV29-1 to TRBJ2-5; TRBD2 agrees at 7 bases. V lost 4 bases to trimming and J lost 5 bases; unmatched junction nucleotides: 4. The CDR3 has 12 residues. Per the germline V gene, CDR1 is SQVTM and CDR2 is ANQGSEA.

This clonotype was counted ten times or more. The V and J genes are TRBV27 and TRBJ1-1; D uncertain. The V and J ends lost 1 base and 1 base respectively, with 4 bases between them. The CDR3 runs 13 residues. CDR1 and CDR2 (germline): MNHEY, SMNVEV (reference sequence). The CDR3 nucleotides are TGTGCCAGCAGTTTATTCAGGAACACTGAAGCTTTCTTT. It encodes CASSLFRNTEAFF.

Of note for this clonotype: A single base separates this from a much larger clone, so it may be a read error. The chain is built from TRBV7-3 and TRBJ1-1; D unresolved. Germline V lookup: CDR1 SGHTA, CDR2 FQGTGA. The CDR3 contains 15 residues. CDR3 in amino acids: CDSSPADGMNTEAFF. The CDR3 DNA reads as TGTGACAGCAGCCCTGCTGACGGAATGAACACTGAAGCTTTCTTT.

This chain uses TRBV11-3 with TRBJ2-3; 7 bases align to TRBD1. J lost 1 base, V lost 3 bases, and 7 bases had no gene match. CDR3 length: 16 residues. Germline V gene lookup returns CDR1 SGHNT and CDR2 YENEEA. CDR3 loop: CASSFRTGGGTDTQYF. Written as DNA, the CDR3 is TGTGCCAGCAGCTTTCGGACAGGAGGAGGCACAGATACGCAGTATTTT.

V gene TRBV29-1 combines with J gene TRBJ2-7, with TRBD2 identical over 8 bases. Germline CDR1 SQVTM, CDR2 ANQGSEA. The V gene end was trimmed by 3 bases and the J gene end by 7 bases; junction bases not matched to a gene: 14. The CDR3 spans 15 residues. The CDR3 loop reads CSVELGGYREGEQYF. The CDR3 DNA is TGCAGCGTTGAGTTAGGGGGTTACCGGGAGGGTGAGCAGTACTTC.

This chain joins TRBV20-1 and TRBJ2-3; TRBD2 matches at 9 bases. V shed 4 bases, J shed 5 bases, and the junction held 10 bases outside the gene matches. The CDR3 is made up of 15 amino acids. CDR1 is DFQATT and CDR2 is SNEGSKA in the germline V gene (reference sequence). The CDR3 loop is CSAIVASGTQDTQYF. Here the CDR3 DNA reads TGCAGTGCTATAGTCGCTAGCGGGACCCAAGATACGCAGTATTTT.

This clonotype turned up a few times. The rearrangement links TRBV20-1 to TRBJ2-1, with D perhaps TRBD2 (6 bases). This CDR3 is built from 12 residues. Germline V gene data show CDR1 as DFQATT and CDR2 as SNEGSKA (reference sequence). Trimming left V 7 bases short and J 8 bases short, with 15 bases between. The CDR3 region is CSGGQLAYEQFF. CDR3 nucleotide sequence: TGCAGTGGGGGCCAACTAGCCTATGAGCAGTTCTTC.

The V gene is TRBV14, the J gene TRBJ2-3; D gene uncertain. Germline V gives CDR1 SGHDN, CDR2 FVKESK. The CDR3 is made up of 15 amino acids. With 0 bases removed from V and 1 base from J, the gap between germline ends came to 8 bases. The chain's CDR3 is CASSQEVFGTDTQYF. DNA of the CDR3: TGTGCCAGCAGCCAAGAGGTTTTCGGCACAGATACGCAGTATTTT.

The chain combines TRBV5-1 with TRBJ2-2; possible D gene TRBD1, 5 bases. Germline V CDR1 and CDR2: SGHRS, YFSETQ. The CDR3 extends over 15 amino acids. The V and J ends lost 0 bases and 5 bases respectively, with 11 bases between them. The DNA of the CDR3 is TGCGCCAGCAGCTTGGGGGGCTTATCGACCGGGGAGCTGTTTTTT. Translation gives CASSLGGLSTGELFF.

Ten or more counts support this clonotype. The V gene is TRBV24-1, the J gene TRBJ2-1; 10 nucleotides agree with TRBD2. The CDR3 spans 16 residues. The germline V gene encodes CDR1 KGHDR and CDR2 SFDVKD. The J segment lost 6 bases and the V segment lost 4 bases, leaving 8 bases of the junction unmatched. CDR3 sequence reads: CATSDPRAGGSNEQFF. In DNA form, the CDR3 reads TGTGCCACCAGTGACCCAAGAGCGGGAGGGAGCAATGAGCAGTTCTTC.

This sequence joins TRBV10-2 and TRBJ2-5, with a tentative D call TRBD1 (5 bases). Looked up from germline, CDR1 is WSHSY and CDR2 is SAAADI. The CDR3 totals 13 residues. Trimming took off 4 bases at V and 5 bases at J, with 11 bases between the two ends. CDR3 sequence reads: CASSGGKGETQYF. CDR3 DNA: TGCGCCAGCAGTGGGGGAAAGGGGGAGACCCAGTACTTC.

This chain connects TRBV12-3 or TRBV12-4 to TRBJ1-6; a weak D match, TRBD1 (5 bases). Trimming cost V 5 bases and J 8 bases, with 16 bases left between them. The CDR3 loop spans 15 amino acids. The CDR3: CASSPGGAVYSPLHF. CDR3 sequence (DNA): TGTGCCAGCAGTCCGGGGGGTGCGGTGTATTCACCCCTCCACTTT.

The chain recombines TRBV7-9 with TRBJ2-1, with a possible D match to TRBD2 (5 bases). Between the trimmed V and J ends, which lost 1 base and 7 bases, there was a span of 8 bases. Looked up from germline, CDR1 is SEHNR and CDR2 is FQNEAQ (reference sequence). This CDR3 has 13 amino acids. CDR3 DNA sequence: TGTGCCAGCAGCTTAGAGTCGGGGAATGAGCAGTTCTTC. Protein product: CASSLESGNEQFF.

J is TRBJ2-7 and V is TRBV5-1; D remains unclear. CDR1 is SGHRS, CDR2 YFSETQ, per germline. CDR3 length: 11 amino acids. V lost 4 bases to trimming and J lost 7 bases, with 9 bases between them. The CDR3: CASSIAKEQYF. As DNA, the CDR3 is TGCGCCAGCAGCATTGCAAAGGAGCAGTACTTC.

This chain links TRBV20-1 with TRBJ1-5; no firm D call. CDR1 is DFQATT and CDR2 is SNEGSKA in the germline V gene (reference sequence). V gave up 2 bases and J gave up 0 bases, with 14 bases separating them. This CDR3 has 16 amino acids. The CDR3 protein is CSARNGRGYSNQPQHF. In nucleotides, the CDR3 is TGCAGTGCTAGAAACGGCCGAGGCTATAGCAATCAGCCCCAGCATTTT.

The J gene is TRBJ2-1, the V gene TRBV24-1, with 9 bases lining up with TRBD2. Losses at the gene ends were 5 bases for V and 8 bases for J; bases not matched to a gene: 6. This CDR3 is built from 14 residues. The germline V gene has CDR1 KGHDR and CDR2 SFDVKD. The CDR3, as DNA: TGTGCCACCAGTGTAAGCGGGGGGCGGGATGAGCAGTTCTTC. This sequence encodes CATSVSGGRDEQFF.

The V gene is TRBV5-1, the J gene TRBJ2-2; TRBD2 matches at 10 bases. The germline gives CDR1 SGHRS, CDR2 YFSETQ. The CDR3 contains 18 residues. V was clipped by 2 bases and J by 1 base; unmatched bases: 8. Here the CDR3 DNA reads TGCGCCAGCAGCTTCGGACCAGCGGGAGGGAAGAACACCGGGGAGCTGTTTTTT. Its protein is CASSFGPAGGKNTGELFF.